Sequencing of this TCR beta chain was carried out in a study of blood T cell repertoires in COVID-19. Study details: Sites in the United States, Italy and Spain provided acute and convalescent COVID-19 samples.

Across 20 to 25 US areas, participants ranged in age from roughly 18 to 95 years. For recovered donors of Cohort 3, there were two negative PCRs, clearance, or symptom resolution. Original methodology: From reference gene primer amplification, estimates of nucleated cell counts were derived. Only in-frame clones appear in the TCRdb table, and some are missing; sequencing was by immunoSEQ multiplex PCR. V and J calls and clone size are those listed in that table; D and trimming were worked out from the DNA. Of 200,000 to 250,000 clones listed, roughly 80% are singletons. The ends lost 6 bases at V and 4 bases at J; junction bases unmatched: 15. Germline V gene data show CDR1 as LNHDA and CDR2 as SQIVND (reference sequence). The CDR3 is 17 amino acids.

This sequence joins TRBV19 and TRBJ2-7; TRBD1 aligns across 10 bases. Sequencing used PBMCs or T cells enriched from blood (not recorded which). This sequence was found in a man in his 60s who had recovered from COVID-19. CDR3: CASSRGQGMAPGYEQYF. The CDR3 region has the DNA TGTGCCAGTAGCAGGGGACAGGGGATGGCTCCTGGATACGAGCAGTACTTC.